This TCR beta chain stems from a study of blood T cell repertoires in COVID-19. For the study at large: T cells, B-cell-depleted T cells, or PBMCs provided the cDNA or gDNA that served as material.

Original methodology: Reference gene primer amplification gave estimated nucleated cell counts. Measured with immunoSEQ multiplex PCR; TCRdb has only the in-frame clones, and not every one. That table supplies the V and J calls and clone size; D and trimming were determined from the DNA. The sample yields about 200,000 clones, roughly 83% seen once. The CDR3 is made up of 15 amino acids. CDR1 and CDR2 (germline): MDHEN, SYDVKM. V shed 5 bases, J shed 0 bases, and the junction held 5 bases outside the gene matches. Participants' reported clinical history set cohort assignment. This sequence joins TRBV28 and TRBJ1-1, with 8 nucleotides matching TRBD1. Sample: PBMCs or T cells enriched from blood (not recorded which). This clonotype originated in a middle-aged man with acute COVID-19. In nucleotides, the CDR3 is TGTGCCAGCAGTATACTCAGGGGGCTGAACACTGAAGCTTTCTTT. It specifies CASSILRGLNTEAFF. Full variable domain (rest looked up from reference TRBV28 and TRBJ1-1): DVKVTQSSRYLVKRTGEKVFLECVQDMDHENMFWYRQDPGLGLRLIYFSYDVKMKEKGDIPEGYSVSREKKERFSLILESASTNQTSMYLCASSILRGLNTEAFFGQGTRLTVV.